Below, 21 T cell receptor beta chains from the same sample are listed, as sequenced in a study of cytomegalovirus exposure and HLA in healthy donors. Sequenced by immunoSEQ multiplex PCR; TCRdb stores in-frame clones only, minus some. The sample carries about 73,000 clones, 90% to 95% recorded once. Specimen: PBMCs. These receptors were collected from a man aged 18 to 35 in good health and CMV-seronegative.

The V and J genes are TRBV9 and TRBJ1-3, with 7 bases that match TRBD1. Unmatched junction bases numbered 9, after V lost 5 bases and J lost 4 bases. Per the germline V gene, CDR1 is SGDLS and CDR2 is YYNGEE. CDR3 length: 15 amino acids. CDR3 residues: CASRGGPSLGNTIYF. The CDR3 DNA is TGTGCCAGCAGAGGGGGCCCGTCTCTGGGAAACACCATATATTTT.

The CDR3 nucleotides read TGTGCCACCAGGACTTTCGGGCGGGGGGGCCGGACCGGGGAGCTGTTTTTT. Its translation is CATRTFGRGGRTGELFF. The chain carries TRBV15 and TRBJ2-2; the match to TRBD2 covers 9 bases. V lost 6 bases, J lost 5 bases, and 13 bases stayed unmatched. CDR1 is LNHNV, CDR2 YYDKDF, per germline (reference sequence). The CDR3 has 17 amino acids.

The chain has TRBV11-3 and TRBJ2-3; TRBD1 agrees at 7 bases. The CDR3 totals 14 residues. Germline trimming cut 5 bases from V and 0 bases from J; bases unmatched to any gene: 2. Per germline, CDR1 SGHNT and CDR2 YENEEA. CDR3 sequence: CASSQGQSTDTQYF. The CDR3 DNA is TGTGCCAGCAGCCAGGGACAGAGCACAGATACGCAGTATTTT.

CDR3 DNA: TGTGCCAGCAGCTTGGATTGGGGGGGCCACAATGAGCAGTTCTTC. Translation: CASSLDWGGHNEQFF. The chain joins TRBV5-4 to TRBJ2-1; TRBD2 might be the D (7 bases). The CDR3 extends over 15 amino acids. Trimming removed 0 bases at V and 5 bases at J, with 12 bases between. Germline assignment: CDR1 SGHNT and CDR2 YYREEE (reference sequence).

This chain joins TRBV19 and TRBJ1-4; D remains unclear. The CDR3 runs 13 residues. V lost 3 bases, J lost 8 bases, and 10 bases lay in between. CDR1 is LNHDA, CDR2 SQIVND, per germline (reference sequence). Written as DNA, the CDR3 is TGTGCCAGTAGTATGGGAGGGAGCGAAAAACTGTTTTTT. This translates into CASSMGGSEKLFF.

This CDR3 is CASRANTEAFF. CDR3 nucleotides: TGTGCCAGCAGGGCTAACACTGAAGCTTTCTTT. V is TRBV7-9 and J is TRBJ1-1; D gene uncertain. CDR3 length: 11 amino acids. V gave up 6 bases and J gave up 2 bases, with 4 bases separating them. The germline V gene has CDR1 SEHNR and CDR2 FQNEAQ (reference sequence).

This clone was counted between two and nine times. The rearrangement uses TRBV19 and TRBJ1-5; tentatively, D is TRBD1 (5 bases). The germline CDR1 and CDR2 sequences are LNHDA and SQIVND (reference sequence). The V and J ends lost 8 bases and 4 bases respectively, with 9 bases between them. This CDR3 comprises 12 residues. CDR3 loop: CASRQINQPQHF. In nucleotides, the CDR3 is TGTGCCAGTCGACAGATTAATCAGCCCCAGCATTTT.

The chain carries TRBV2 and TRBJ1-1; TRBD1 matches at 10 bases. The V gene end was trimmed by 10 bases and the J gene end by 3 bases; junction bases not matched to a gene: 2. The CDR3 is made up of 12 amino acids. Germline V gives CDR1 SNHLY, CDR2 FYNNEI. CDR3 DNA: TGTGCCACCGGACAGGGGGACACTGAAGCTTTCTTT. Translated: CATGQGDTEAFF.

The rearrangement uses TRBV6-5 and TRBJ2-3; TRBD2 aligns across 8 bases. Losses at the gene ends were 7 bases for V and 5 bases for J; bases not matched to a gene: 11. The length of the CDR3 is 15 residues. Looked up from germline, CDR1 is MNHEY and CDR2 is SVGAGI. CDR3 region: CASTGGRGLIDTQYF. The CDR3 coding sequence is TGTGCCAGCACGGGGGGGCGGGGGCTTATAGATACGCAGTATTTT.

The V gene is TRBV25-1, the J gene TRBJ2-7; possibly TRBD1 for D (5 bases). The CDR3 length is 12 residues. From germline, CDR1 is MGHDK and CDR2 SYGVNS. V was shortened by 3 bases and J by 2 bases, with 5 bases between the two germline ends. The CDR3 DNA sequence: TGTGCCAGCAGTGACAGGGCCTACGAGCAGTACTTC. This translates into CASSDRAYEQYF.

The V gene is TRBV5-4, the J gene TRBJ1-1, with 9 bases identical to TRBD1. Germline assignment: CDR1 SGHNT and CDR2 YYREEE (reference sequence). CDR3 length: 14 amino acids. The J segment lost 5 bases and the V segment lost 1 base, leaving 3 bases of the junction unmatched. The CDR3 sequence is CASSLQGTGTEAFF. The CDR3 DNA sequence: TGTGCCAGCAGCTTGCAGGGGACAGGGACTGAAGCTTTCTTT.

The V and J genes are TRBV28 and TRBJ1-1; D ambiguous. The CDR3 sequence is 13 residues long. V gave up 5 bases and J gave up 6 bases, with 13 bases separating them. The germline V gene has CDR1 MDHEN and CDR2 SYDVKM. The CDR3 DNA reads TGTGCCAGCAGTCCCCCGAGTCGGGCTGAAGCTTTCTTT. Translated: CASSPPSRAEAFF.

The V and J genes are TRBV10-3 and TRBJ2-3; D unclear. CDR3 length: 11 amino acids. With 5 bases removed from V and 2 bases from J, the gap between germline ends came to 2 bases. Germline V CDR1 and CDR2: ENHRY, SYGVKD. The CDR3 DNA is TGTGCCATCAGTCACACAGATACGCAGTATTTT. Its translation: CAISHTDTQYF.

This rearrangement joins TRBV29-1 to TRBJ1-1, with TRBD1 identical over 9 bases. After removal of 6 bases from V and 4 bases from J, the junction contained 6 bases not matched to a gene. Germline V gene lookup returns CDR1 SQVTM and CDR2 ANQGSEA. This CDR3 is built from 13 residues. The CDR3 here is CSVRRDRATEAFF. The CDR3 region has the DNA TGCAGCGTGCGACGGGACAGGGCCACTGAAGCTTTCTTT. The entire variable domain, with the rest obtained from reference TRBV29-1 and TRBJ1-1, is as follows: SAVISQKPSRDICQRGTSLTIQCQVDSQVTMMFWYRQQPGQSLTLIATANQGSEATYESGFVIDKFPISRPNLTFSTLTVSNMSPEDSSIYLCSVRRDRATEAFFGQGTRLTVV.

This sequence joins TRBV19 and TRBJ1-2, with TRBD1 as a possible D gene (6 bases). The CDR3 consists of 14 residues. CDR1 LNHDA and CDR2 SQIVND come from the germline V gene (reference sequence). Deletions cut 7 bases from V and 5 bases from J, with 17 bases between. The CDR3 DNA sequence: TGTGCCAGTACCCCCCCCGGACAGCCATATGGCTACACCTTC. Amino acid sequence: CASTPPGQPYGYTF.

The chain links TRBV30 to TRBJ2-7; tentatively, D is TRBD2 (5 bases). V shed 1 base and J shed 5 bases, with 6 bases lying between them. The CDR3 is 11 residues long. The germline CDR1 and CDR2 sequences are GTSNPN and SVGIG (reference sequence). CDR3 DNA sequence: TGTGCCTGGAGTGAGAGGGACGAGCAGTACTTC. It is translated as CAWSERDEQYF. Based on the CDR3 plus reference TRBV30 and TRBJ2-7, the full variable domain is SQTIHQWPATLVQPVGSPLSLECTVEGTSNPNLYWYRQAAGRGLQLLFYSVGIGQISSEVPQNLSASRPQDRQFILSSKKLLLSDSGFYLCAWSERDEQYFGPGTRLTVT.

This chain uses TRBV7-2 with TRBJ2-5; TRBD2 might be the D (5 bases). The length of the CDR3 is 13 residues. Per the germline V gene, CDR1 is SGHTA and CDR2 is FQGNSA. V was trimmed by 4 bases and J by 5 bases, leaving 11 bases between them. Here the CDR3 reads CASSSGPGETQYF. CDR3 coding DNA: TGTGCCAGCAGCTCAGGCCCGGGGGAGACCCAGTACTTC. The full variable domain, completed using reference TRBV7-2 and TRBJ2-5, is GAGVSQSPSNKVTEKGKDVELRCDPISGHTALYWYRQSLGQGLEFLIYFQGNSAPDKSGLPSDRFSAERTGGSVSTLTIQRTQQEDSAVYLCASSSGPGETQYFGPGTRLLVL.

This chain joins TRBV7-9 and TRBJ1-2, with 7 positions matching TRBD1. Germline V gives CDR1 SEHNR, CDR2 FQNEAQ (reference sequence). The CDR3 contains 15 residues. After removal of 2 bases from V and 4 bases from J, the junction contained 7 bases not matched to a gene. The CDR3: CASSLTGALTYGYTF. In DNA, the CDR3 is TGTGCCAGCAGCTTAACAGGGGCCTTGACCTATGGCTACACCTTC.

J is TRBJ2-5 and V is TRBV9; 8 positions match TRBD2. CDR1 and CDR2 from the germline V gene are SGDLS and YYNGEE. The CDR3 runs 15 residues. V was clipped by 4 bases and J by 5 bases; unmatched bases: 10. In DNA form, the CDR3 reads TGTGCCAGCAGCCCCAATCCGGGGGGGGCCGAGACCCAGTACTTC. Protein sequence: CASSPNPGGAETQYF.

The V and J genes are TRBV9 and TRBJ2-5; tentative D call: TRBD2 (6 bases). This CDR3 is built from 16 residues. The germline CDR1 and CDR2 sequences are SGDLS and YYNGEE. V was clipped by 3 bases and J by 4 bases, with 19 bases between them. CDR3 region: CASSESLGGGRETQYF. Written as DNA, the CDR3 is TGTGCCAGCAGCGAATCGCTGGGGGGAGGCCGAGAGACCCAGTACTTC.

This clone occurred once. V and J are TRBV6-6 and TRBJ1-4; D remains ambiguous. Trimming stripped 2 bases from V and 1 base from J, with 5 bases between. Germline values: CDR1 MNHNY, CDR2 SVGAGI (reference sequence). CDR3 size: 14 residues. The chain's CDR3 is CASSYLLTNEKLFF. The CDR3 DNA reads TGTGCCAGCAGTTACCTCCTAACTAATGAAAAACTGTTTTTT.